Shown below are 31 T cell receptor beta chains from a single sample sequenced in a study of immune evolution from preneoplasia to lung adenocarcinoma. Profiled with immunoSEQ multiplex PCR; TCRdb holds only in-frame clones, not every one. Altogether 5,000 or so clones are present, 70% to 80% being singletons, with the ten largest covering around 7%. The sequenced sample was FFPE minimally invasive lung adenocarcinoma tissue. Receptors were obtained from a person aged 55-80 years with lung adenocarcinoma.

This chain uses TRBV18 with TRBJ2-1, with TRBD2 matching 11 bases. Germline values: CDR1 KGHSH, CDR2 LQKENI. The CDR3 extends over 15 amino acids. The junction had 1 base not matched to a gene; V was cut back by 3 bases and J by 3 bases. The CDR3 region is CASSPTSGDYNEQFF. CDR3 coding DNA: TGTGCCAGCTCACCGACTAGCGGGGACTACAATGAGCAGTTCTTC.

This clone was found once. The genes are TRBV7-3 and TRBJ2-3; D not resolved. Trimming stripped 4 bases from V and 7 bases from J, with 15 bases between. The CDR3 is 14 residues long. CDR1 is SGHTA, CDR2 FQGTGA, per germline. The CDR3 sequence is CASSSPSGGNTQYF. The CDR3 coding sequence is TGTGCCAGCAGCTCCCCTTCGGGTGGGAATACGCAGTATTTT.

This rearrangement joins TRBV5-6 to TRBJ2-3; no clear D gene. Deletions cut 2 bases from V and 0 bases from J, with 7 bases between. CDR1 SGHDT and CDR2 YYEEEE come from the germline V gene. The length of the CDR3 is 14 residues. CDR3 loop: CASSFAASTDTQYF. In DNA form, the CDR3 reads TGTGCCAGCAGCTTTGCTGCAAGCACAGATACGCAGTATTTT.

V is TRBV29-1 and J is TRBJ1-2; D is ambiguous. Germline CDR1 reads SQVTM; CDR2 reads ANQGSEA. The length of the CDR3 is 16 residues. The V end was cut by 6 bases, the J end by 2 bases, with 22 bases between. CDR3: CSVGLTQDGINYGYTF. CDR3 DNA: TGCAGCGTCGGACTCACCCAGGACGGCATAAACTATGGCTACACCTTC.

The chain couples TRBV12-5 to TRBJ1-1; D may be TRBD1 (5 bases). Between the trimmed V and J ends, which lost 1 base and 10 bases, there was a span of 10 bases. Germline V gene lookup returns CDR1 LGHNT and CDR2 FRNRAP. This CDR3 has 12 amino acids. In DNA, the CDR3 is TGTGCTAGTGGTTTGGGATTCGGGGGAGCTTTCTTT. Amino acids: CASGLGFGGAFF.

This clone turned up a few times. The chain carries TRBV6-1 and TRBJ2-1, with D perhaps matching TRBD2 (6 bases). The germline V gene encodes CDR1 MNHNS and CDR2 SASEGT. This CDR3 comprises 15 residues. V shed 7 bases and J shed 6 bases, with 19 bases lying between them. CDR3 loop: CASKQSASAGNEQFF. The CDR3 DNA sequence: TGTGCCAGCAAGCAGTCGGCTAGCGCGGGCAATGAGCAGTTCTTC.

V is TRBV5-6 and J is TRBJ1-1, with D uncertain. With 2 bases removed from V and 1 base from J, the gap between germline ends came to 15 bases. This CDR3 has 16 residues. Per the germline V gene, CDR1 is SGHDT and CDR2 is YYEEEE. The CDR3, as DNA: TGTGCCAGCAGCTTAGTGACGGGAGGAGGGAACACTGAAGCTTTCTTT. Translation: CASSLVTGGGNTEAFF.

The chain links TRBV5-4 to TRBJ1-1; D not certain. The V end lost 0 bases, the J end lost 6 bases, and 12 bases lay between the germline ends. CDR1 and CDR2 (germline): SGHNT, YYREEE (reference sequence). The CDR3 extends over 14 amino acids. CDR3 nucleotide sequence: TGTGCCAGCAGCTTGGCCGGGCCCGGGGCTGAAGCTTTCTTT. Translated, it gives CASSLAGPGAEAFF.

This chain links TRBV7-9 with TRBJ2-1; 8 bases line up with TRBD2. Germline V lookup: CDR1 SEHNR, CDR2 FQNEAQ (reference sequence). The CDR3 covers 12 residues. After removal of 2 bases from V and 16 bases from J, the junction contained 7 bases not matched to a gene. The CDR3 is CASSLMAGGSFF. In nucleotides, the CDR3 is TGTGCCAGCAGCTTAATGGCGGGAGGAAGCTTCTTC.

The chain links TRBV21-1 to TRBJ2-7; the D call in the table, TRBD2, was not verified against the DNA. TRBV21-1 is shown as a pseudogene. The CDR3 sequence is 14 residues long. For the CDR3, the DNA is TGTGCCAGCAGTGCTAGCGGGAGTAGGAACGAGCAGTACTTC. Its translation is CASSASGSRNEQYF.

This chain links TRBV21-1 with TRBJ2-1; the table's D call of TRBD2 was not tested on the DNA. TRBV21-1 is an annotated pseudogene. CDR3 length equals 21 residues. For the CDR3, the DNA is TGTGCCAGCAGCAAAGTGAGGGCTAGCGGGATTCGGACGGGCACCTACAATGAGCAGTTCTTC. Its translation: CASSKVRASGIRTGTYNEQFF.

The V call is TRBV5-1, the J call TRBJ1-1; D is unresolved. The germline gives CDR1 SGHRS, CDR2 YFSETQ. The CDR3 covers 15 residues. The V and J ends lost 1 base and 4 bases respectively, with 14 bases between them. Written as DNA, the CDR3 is TGCGCCAGCAGCTTGTATTCAACCGCTACCACTGAAGCTTTCTTT. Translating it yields CASSLYSTATTEAFF.

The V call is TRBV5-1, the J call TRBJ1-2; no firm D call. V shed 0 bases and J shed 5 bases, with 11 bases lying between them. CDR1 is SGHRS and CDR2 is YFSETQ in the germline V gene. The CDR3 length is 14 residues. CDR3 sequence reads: CASSLESGLYGYTF. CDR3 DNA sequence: TGCGCCAGCAGCTTGGAGTCTGGGCTATATGGCTACACCTTC.

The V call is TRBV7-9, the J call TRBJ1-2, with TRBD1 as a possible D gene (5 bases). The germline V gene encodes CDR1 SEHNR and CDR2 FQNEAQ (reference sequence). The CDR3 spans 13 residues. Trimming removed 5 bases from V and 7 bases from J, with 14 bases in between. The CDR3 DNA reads TGTGCCAGCAGCCCCGACAGTCGCGGTGGCTACACCTTC. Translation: CASSPDSRGGYTF. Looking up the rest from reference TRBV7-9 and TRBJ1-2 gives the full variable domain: DTGVSQNPRHKITKRGQNVTFRCDPISEHNRLYWYRQTLGQGPEFLTYFQNEAQLEKSRLLSDRFSAERPKGSFSTLEIQRTEQGDSAMYLCASSPDSRGGYTFGSGTRLTVV.

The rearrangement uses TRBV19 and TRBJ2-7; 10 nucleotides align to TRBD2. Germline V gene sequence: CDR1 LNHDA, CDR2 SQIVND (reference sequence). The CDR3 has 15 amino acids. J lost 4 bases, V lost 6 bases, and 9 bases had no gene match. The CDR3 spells CASRDLAGDPYEQYF. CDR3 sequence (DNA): TGTGCCAGTAGGGATCTAGCGGGAGATCCATACGAGCAGTACTTC.

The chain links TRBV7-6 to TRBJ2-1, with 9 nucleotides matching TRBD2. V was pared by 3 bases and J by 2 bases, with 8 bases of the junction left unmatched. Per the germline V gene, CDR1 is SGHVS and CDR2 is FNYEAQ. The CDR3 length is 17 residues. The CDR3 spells CASSFQVAGDPYNEQFF. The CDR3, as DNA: TGTGCCAGCAGCTTCCAGGTAGCGGGGGACCCCTACAATGAGCAGTTCTTC. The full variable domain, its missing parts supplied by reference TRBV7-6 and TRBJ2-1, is GAGVSQSPRYKVTKRGQDVALRCDPISGHVSLYWYRQALGQGPEFLTYFNYEAQQDKSGLPNDRFSAERPEGSISTLTIQRTEQRDSAMYRCASSFQVAGDPYNEQFFGPGTRLTVL.

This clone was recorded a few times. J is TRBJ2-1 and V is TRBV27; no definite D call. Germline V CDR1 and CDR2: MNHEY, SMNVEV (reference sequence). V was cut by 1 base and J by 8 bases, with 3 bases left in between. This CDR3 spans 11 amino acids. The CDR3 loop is CASSLYDEQFF. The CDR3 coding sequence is TGTGCCAGCAGTTTATACGATGAGCAGTTCTTC.

The CDR3 here is CASSLRAGTETYNEQFF. As DNA, the CDR3 is TGTGCCAGCAGCTTAAGGGCCGGGACGGAGACCTACAATGAGCAGTTCTTC. The J gene is TRBJ2-1, the V gene TRBV7-3; D may be TRBD1 or TRBD2 (5 bases each). Trimming took off 1 base at V and 2 bases at J, with 15 bases between the two ends. Germline V lookup: CDR1 SGHTA, CDR2 FQGTGA. The CDR3 extends over 17 amino acids. Complete variable domain (other parts from reference TRBV7-3 and TRBJ2-1): GAGVSQTPSNKVTEKGKYVELRCDPISGHTALYWYRQSLGQGPEFLIYFQGTGAADDSGLPNDRFFAVRPEGSVSTLKIQRTERGDSAVYLCASSLRAGTETYNEQFFGPGTRLTVL.

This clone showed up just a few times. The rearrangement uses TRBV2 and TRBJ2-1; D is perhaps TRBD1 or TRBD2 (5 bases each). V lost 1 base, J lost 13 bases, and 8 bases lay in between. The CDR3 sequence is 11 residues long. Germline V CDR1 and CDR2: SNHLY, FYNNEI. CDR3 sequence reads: CASSEGGIQFF. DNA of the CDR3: TGTGCCAGCAGTGAAGGGGGGATACAGTTCTTC.

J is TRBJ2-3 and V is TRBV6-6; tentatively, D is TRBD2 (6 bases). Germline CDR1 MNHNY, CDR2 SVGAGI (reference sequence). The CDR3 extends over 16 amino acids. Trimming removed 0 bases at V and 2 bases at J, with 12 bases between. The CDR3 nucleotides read TGTGCCAGCAGTTACTCGTGGGCGGGGTCCACAGATACGCAGTATTTT. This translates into CASSYSWAGSTDTQYF.

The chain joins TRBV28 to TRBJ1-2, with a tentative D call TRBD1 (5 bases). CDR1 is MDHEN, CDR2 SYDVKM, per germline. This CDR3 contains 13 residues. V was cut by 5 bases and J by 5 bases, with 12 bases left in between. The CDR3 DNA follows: TGTGCCAGCAGTATAGACAGCCAGTATGGCTACACCTTC. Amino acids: CASSIDSQYGYTF.

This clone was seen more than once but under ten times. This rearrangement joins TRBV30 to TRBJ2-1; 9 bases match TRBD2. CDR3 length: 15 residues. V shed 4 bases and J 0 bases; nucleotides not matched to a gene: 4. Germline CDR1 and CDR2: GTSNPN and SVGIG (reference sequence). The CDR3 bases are TGTGCCTGGACTATAGCGGGAGCCTCCTACAATGAGCAGTTCTTC. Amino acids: CAWTIAGASYNEQFF.

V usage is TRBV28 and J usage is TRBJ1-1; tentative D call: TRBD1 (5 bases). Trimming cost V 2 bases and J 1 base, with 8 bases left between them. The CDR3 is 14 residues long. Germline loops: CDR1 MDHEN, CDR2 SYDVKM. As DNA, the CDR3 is TGTGCCAGCAGTTTAATGGGGGGGAACACTGAAGCTTTCTTT. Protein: CASSLMGGNTEAFF.

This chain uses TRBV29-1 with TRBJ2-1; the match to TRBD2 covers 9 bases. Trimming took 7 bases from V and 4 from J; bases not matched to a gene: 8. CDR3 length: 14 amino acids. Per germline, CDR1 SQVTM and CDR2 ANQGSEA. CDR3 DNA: TGCAGCGCGGACTCTAGCGGGATGTACAATGAGCAGTTCTTC. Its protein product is CSADSSGMYNEQFF.

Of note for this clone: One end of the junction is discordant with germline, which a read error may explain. Here the CDR3 reads CVWSFPLGTMNTEAFF. CDR3 bases: TGTGTCTGGTCCTTCCCGCTGGGGACCATGAACACTGAAGCTTTCTTT. The chain joins TRBV30 to TRBJ1-1, with D possibly TRBD1 on 5 matching bases. The V gene's germline CDR1 is GTSNPN and CDR2 SVGIG (reference sequence). The CDR3 totals 16 residues.

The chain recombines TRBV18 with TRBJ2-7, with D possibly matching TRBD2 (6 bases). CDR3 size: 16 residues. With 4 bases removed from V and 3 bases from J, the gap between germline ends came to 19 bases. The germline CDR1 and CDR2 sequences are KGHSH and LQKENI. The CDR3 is CASSLIPADSGYEQYF. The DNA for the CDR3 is TGTGCCAGCTCACTCATCCCCGCTGATAGCGGCTACGAGCAGTACTTC.

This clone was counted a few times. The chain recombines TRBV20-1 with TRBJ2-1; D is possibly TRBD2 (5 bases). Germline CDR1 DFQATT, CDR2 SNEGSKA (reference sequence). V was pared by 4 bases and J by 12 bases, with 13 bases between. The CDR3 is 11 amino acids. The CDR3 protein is CSATTPRGQFF. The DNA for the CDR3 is TGCAGTGCTACAACACCCCGGGGGCAGTTCTTC.

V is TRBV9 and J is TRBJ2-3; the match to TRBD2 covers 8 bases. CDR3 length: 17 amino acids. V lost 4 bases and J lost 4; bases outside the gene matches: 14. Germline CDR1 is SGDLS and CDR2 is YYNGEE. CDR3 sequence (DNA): TGTGCCAGCAGCCCCCGGGGTAGCGGGGCCTTGCCAGATACGCAGTATTTT. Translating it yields CASSPRGSGALPDTQYF.

CDR3 bases: TGCGCCAGCAGCAGAAGTGGATATACGCAGTATTTT. It encodes CASSRSGYTQYF. V and J are TRBV4-1 and TRBJ2-3, with D unresolved. Germline assignment: CDR1 MGHRA and CDR2 YSYEKL. There are 12 residues in the CDR3. V was clipped by 5 bases and J by 7 bases, with 10 bases between them.

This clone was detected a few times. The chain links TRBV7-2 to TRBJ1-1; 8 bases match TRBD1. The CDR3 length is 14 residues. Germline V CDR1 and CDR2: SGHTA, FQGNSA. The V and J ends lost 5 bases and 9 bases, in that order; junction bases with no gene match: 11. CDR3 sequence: CASSPRTGTRQAFF. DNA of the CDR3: TGTGCCAGCAGCCCGAGGACAGGGACGAGGCAAGCTTTCTTT.

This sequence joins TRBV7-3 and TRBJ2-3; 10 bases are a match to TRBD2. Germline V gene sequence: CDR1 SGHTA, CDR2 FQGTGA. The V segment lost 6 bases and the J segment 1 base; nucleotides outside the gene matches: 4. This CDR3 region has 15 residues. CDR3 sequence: CASSWLAGGTDTQYF. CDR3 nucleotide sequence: TGTGCCAGCAGTTGGCTAGCGGGAGGCACAGATACGCAGTATTTT.